This T cell receptor (beta chain) was sequenced in a study of beta chain features in type 1 diabetes. This clone was counted only a few times. Expressed TCRB transcripts were sequenced after all isolated RNA was converted to cDNA. Clones were sequenced by immunoSEQ multiplex PCR, and TCRdb holds only the in-frame ones, with some missing. The table shows a few hundred thousand clones, with over 9.5% occurring only once. Trimming took 2 bases from V and 9 from J; bases not matched to a gene: 15. CDR1 and CDR2 from the germline V gene are SGDLS and YYNGEE. CDR3 size: 16 residues. The genes are TRBV9 and TRBJ2-7; 9 nucleotides agree with TRBD2. The sample was naive CD4+ T cells from blood. This receptor was taken from a woman younger than 35 in good health. Here the CDR3 DNA reads TGTGCCAGCAGCGTCGTAGGGGACCGTAGCGGGAGCGTGCAGTACTTC. Amino acids: CASSVVGDRSGSVQYF.